This is a list of T cell receptor beta chains from one sample in a study of vaccination and CD4 T cells after COVID-19. TCRdb processed the PCR reads anew with MiXCR; each CDR3 protein has one entry. The sample contains around 20,000 distinct CDR3 sequences, roughly half of which appear only once. Their antigen targets remain unknown. Sequencing was carried out using CD4+ T cells from blood, cultured in vitro. The receptors were sampled from a human donor who had recovered from COVID-19. CDR3s include the opening cysteine and the closing phenylalanine or tryptophan. The D gene is left open where the match is weak. A clone size is listed for some rows: how often the clone was seen (once, few, many), or a class if it is expanded.

abundance | j_gene | v_gene | d_gene | CDR3nt | CDR3aa
few | TRBJ1-4 | TRBV15 | - | TGTGCCACCAGCAGAGTAGGTTCGGGGTCCAGGGAAAAACTGTTTTTT | CATSRVGSGSREKLFF
once | TRBJ2-3 | TRBV5-4 | - | TGTGCCAGCAGCGTCGATCCTGCCACAGATACGCAGTATTTT | CASSVDPATDTQYF
- | TRBJ1-3 | TRBV20-1 | - | TGCAGTGCTACCTTTCGCCAGGCCGGAAACACCATATATTTT | CSATFRQAGNTIYF
- | TRBJ2-7 | TRBV20-1 | - | TGCAGTGCTAGTGTGAATTCTCCGCAGAACGAGCAGTACTTC | CSASVNSPQNEQYF
few | TRBJ2-1 | TRBV6-1 | - | TGTGCCAGCAGTGGGTACGGGATTTCGCCATACACAAATGAGCAGTTCTTC | CASSGYGISPYTNEQFF
- | TRBJ1-2 | TRBV6-1 | TRBD1 | TGTGCCAGCAGTGTCGCCGGGACAGGGGCTAACTATGGCTACACCTTC | CASSVAGTGANYGYTF
few | TRBJ2-3 | TRBV29-1 | TRBD2 | TGCAGCGTTGGCCTAGGCGGGGGGGCGACAGATACGCAGTATTTT | CSVGLGGGATDTQYF
- | TRBJ1-1 | TRBV27 | - | TGTGCCAGCAGTTCCGGACGGAGTAGGGGGACTGAAGCTTTCTTT | CASSSGRSRGTEAFF
once | TRBJ1-2 | TRBV6-1 | - | TGTGCCAGCAGTGAAAACGGCCCTGGGACCGCCGCCGGGCGCTATGGCTACACCTTC | CASSENGPGTAAGRYGYTF
- | TRBJ1-2 | TRBV28 | - | TGTGCCAGCAACCCCGGGTGGGGTGTATCTAATGGCTACACCTTC | CASNPGWGVSNGYTF
- | TRBJ2-3 | TRBV12-3/TRBV12-4 | - | TGTGCCAGCAGTTTATACGAATCCACAGATACGCAGTATTTT | CASSLYESTDTQYF
- | TRBJ2-3 | TRBV6-2/TRBV6-3 | - | TGTGCCAGCAGTTACCGCAGAACACCTCTATACACAGATACGCAGTATTTT | CASSYRRTPLYTDTQYF
- | TRBJ2-7 | TRBV3-1 | - | TGTGCCAGCAGTTCCGGGATTACCTTCTACGAGCAGTACTTC | CASSSGITFYEQYF
- | TRBJ2-5 | TRBV6-1 | - | TGTGCCAGCAGGAAGGGACAACCCCTACAAGAGACCCAGTACTTC | CASRKGQPLQETQYF
- | TRBJ2-5 | TRBV7-8 | TRBD1 | TGTGCCAGCACCATATCCGGGACAGCCCAAGAGACCCAGTACTTC | CASTISGTAQETQYF
- | TRBJ2-7 | TRBV5-4 | TRBD1 | TGTGCCAGCAGGGGACAGGGGGGACTTGAGCAGTACTTC | CASRGQGGLEQYF
few | TRBJ2-5 | TRBV2 | TRBD2 | TGTGCCAGCAGCCGAGAAGGGCAGGGAGGGGAGACCCAGTACTTC | CASSREGQGGETQYF
- | TRBJ2-3 | TRBV10-1 | - | TGCGCCAGCAGCGACCACGAGTTCAACCTCAGGGCCTACACTAGCACAGATACGCAGTATTTT | CASSDHEFNLRAYTSTDTQYF
few | TRBJ1-5 | TRBV7-9 | - | TGTGCCAGCAGCTCGGACAGACACAATCAGCCCCAGCATTTT | CASSSDRHNQPQHF
once | TRBJ2-3 | TRBV5-4 | - | TGTGCCAGCAGCGACGCACAGGTGACTAGCACAGATACGCAGTATTTT | CASSDAQVTSTDTQYF
once | TRBJ1-6 | TRBV10-3 | - | TGTGCCATTCCGGACCGGGTGGGATATTCACCCCTCCACTTT | CAIPDRVGYSPLHF
few | TRBJ2-1 | TRBV5-1 | TRBD2 | TGCGCCAGCAGCCTGCTGGGGGGGTCCTACAATGAGCAGTTCTTC | CASSLLGGSYNEQFF
- | TRBJ2-3 | TRBV19 | - | TGTGCCAGCACGACACGTAGCACAGATACGCAGTATTTT | CASTTRSTDTQYF
- | TRBJ1-6 | TRBV2 | - | TGTGCCAGCAGTGGACTAGACAGTGGGTTTAATGGATCCTATAATTCACCCCTCCACTTT | CASSGLDSGFNGSYNSPLHF
- | TRBJ1-2 | TRBV2 | TRBD1 | TGTGCCAGCAGGCAACAGGGGGGGAGTGGCTACACCTTC | CASRQQGGSGYTF
- | TRBJ1-5 | TRBV12-3/TRBV12-4 | TRBD1 | TGTGCCAGCAGGGTAGATCAGGGGGCAAGCAATCAGCCCCAGCATTTT | CASRVDQGASNQPQHF
- | TRBJ1-1 | TRBV12-3/TRBV12-4 | - | TGTGCCAGCAGTTATGAGAGGAACACTGAAGCTTTCTTT | CASSYERNTEAFF
- | TRBJ1-5 | TRBV6-2/TRBV6-3 | - | TGTGCCAGCAGTTACTCCCCTGGGGAGAAATTTAGCAATCAGCCCCAGCATTTT | CASSYSPGEKFSNQPQHF
- | TRBJ2-7 | TRBV7-8 | - | TGTGCCAGCAGCCCCCCGTCCGGGTCCCCCCGTGAGCAGTACTTC | CASSPPSGSPREQYF
- | TRBJ1-2 | TRBV19 | - | TGTGCCAGTAGTATACGGCGTGGCGGCAGGGGTTCAGCTAACTATGGCTACACCTTC | CASSIRRGGRGSANYGYTF
once | TRBJ2-1 | TRBV11-3 | - | TGTGCCAGCAGCCCGAACCGGACCACTCTGGGGTACAATGAGCAGTTCTTC | CASSPNRTTLGYNEQFF
few | TRBJ2-1 | TRBV19 | TRBD2 | TGTGCCAGTAGTATAGGAAGGGGGGCGGGAGGTCAGTACAATGAGCAGTTCTTC | CASSIGRGAGGQYNEQFF